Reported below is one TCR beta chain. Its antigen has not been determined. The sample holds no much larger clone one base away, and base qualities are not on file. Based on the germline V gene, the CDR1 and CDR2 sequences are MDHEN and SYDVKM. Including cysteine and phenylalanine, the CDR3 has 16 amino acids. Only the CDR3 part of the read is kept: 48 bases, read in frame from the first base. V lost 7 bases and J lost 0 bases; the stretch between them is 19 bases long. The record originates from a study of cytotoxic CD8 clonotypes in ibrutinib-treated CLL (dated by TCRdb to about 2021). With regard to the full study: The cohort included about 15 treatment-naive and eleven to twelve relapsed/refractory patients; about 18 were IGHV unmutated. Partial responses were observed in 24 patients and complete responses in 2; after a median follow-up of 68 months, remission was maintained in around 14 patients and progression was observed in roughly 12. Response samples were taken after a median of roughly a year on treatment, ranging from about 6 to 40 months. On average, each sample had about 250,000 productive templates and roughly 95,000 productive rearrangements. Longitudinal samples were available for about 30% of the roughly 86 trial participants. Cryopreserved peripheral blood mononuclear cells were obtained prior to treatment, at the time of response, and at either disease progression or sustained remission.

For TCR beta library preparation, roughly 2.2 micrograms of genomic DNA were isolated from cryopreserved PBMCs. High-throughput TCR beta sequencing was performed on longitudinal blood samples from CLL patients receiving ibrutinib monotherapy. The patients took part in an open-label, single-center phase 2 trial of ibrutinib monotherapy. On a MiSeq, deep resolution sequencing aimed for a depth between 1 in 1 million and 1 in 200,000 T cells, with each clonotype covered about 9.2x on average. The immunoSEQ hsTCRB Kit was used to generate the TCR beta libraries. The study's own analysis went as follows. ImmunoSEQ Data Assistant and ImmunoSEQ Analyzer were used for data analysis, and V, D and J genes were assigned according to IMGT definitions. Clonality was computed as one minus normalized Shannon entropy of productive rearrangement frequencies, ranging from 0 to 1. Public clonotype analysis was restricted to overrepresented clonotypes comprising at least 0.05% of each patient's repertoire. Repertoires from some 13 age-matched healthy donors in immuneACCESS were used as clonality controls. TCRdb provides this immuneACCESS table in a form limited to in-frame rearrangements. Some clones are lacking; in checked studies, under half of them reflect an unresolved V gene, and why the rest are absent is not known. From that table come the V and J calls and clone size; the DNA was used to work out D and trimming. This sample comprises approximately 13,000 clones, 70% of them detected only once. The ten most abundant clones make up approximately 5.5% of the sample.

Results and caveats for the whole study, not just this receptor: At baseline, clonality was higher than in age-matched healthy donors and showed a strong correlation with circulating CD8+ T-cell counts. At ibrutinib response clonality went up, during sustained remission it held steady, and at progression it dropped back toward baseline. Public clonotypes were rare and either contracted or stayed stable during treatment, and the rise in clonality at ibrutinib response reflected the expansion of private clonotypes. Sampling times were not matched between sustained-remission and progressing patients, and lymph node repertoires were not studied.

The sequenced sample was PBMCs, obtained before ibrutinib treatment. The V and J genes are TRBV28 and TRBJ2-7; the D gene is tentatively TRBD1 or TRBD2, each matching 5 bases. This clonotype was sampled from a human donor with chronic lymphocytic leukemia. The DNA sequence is TGTGCCAGCACCCCCACCGGGACCCTTAGCTCCTACGAGCAGTACTTC. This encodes CASTPTGTLSSYEQYF.